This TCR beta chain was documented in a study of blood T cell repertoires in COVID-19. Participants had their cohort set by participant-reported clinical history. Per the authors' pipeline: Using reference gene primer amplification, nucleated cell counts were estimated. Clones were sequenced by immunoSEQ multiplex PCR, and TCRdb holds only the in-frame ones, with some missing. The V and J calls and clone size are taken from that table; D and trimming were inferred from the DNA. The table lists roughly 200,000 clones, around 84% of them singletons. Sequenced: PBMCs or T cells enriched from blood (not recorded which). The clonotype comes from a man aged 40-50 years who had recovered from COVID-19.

The CDR3 protein is CSVAVGGKNTEAFF. The CDR3 nucleotides read TGCAGCGTTGCGGTCGGGGGAAAGAACACTGAAGCTTTCTTT. The chain joins TRBV29-1 to TRBJ1-1, with D maybe TRBD1 (5 bases). Germline V gene sequence: CDR1 SQVTM, CDR2 ANQGSEA. The CDR3 runs to 14 residues. Trimming left V 4 bases short and J 1 base short, with 13 bases between. Combining the CDR3 with reference TRBV29-1 and TRBJ1-1 gives the whole variable domain SAVISQKPSRDICQRGTSLTIQCQVDSQVTMMFWYRQQPGQSLTLIATANQGSEATYESGFVIDKFPISRPNLTFSTLTVSNMSPEDSSIYLCSVAVGGKNTEAFFGQGTRLTVV.